The rows below give T cell receptor beta chains drawn from one sample of a study of shared clonotypes between healthy human individuals. Data came from immunoSEQ multiplex PCR; TCRdb stores just in-frame clones and leaves some out. The table lists approximately 2.5 million clones, roughly 93% of them singletons. Sample: naive CD4+ T cells from PBMCs. These receptors came from a man between 18 and 35 years old in good health. Some clones in this sample may be carry-over from other donors' samples. CDR3s include the opening cysteine and the closing phenylalanine or tryptophan. Fields, in order: V gene, J gene, D gene, CDR3 protein, CDR3 DNA. A D gene is named only where the DNA matches it firmly.

>TRBV6-1|TRBJ1-5|.
CASNFGGLDQPQHF
TGTGCCAGCAACTTCGGGGGTCTAGATCAGCCCCAGCATTTT
>TRBV5-1|TRBJ2-2|TRBD2
CASSIAGLGTGELFF
TGCGCCAGCAGCATAGCGGGGCTTGGAACCGGGGAGCTGTTTTTT
>TRBV12-5|TRBJ1-1|.
CASVLNTEAFF
TGTGCTAGTGTATTGAACACTGAAGCTTTCTTT
>TRBV29-1|TRBJ2-2|.
CSVEAHPQVGELFF
TGCAGCGTTGAAGCACACCCTCAGGTCGGGGAGCTGTTTTTT
>TRBV7-2|TRBJ2-3|TRBD1
CASCRDRGQDTQYF
TGTGCCAGCTGCCGGGACAGGGGGCAGGATACGCAGTATTTT
>TRBV19|TRBJ1-5|.
CASSIDAQVRQPQHF
TGTGCCAGTAGTATAGATGCACAGGTGAGGCAGCCCCAGCATTTT
>TRBV29-1|TRBJ2-5|.
CSVAPRGARETQYF
TGCAGCGTTGCCCCCCGGGGGGCGAGGGAGACCCAGTACTTC
>TRBV20-1|TRBJ2-3|.
CSAGGADTQYF
TGCAGTGCTGGCGGGGCAGATACGCAGTATTTT
>TRBV11-2|TRBJ2-3|TRBD2
CASSLAGGNTDTQYF
TGTGCCAGCAGCTTAGCGGGAGGGAACACAGATACGCAGTATTTT
>TRBV10-3|TRBJ1-2|TRBD1
CAISEPPGQKNYGYTF
TGTGCCATCAGTGAGCCACCGGGACAGAAAAACTATGGCTACACCTTC
>TRBV7-3|TRBJ1-2|.
CASSLNAEYGGSYGYTF
TGTGCCAGCAGCTTAAATGCGGAATACGGAGGTTCCTATGGCTACACCTTC
>TRBV10-1|TRBJ2-1|TRBD2
CASSELAGGGNEQFF
TGCGCCAGCAGCGAGTTGGCGGGAGGAGGAAATGAGCAGTTCTTC
>TRBV5-1|TRBJ2-1|.
CASSPGSGSYNEQFF
TGCGCCAGCAGTCCCGGGAGTGGCTCCTACAATGAGCAGTTCTTC
>TRBV25-1|TRBJ2-1|.
CASSEPQGRSYNEQFF
TGTGCCAGCAGTGAACCACAGGGTCGGTCCTACAATGAGCAGTTCTTC
>TRBV5-4|TRBJ1-2|TRBD1
CASSGGASARNYGYTF
TGTGCCAGCTCAGGGGGGGCCTCAGCGCGTAACTATGGCTACACCTTC
>TRBV5-1|TRBJ2-3|.
CASSLAIGSSLTDTQYF
TGCGCCAGCAGCTTGGCTATCGGCAGCTCCCTCACAGATACGCAGTATTTT
>TRBV7-9|TRBJ1-2|.
CASSMGYSPYGYTF
TGTGCCAGCAGCATGGGGTACAGCCCCTATGGCTACACCTTC
>TRBV5-6|TRBJ2-1|.
CASSHRPINEQFF
TGTGCCAGCAGCCACAGACCGATCAATGAGCAGTTCTTC
>TRBV11-2|TRBJ2-7|TRBD2
CASSLVGSGNSYEQYF
TGTGCCAGCAGCTTAGTAGGTAGCGGGAACTCCTACGAGCAGTACTTC
>TRBV7-9|TRBJ2-1|TRBD2
CASSPRWTSGKGFF
TGTGCCAGCAGCCCCCGATGGACTAGCGGGAAGGGGTTCTTC